This TCR beta chain was captured by sequencing in a study of PD-1 blockade in classical Hodgkin lymphoma. Study in general: Intravenous infusions of nivolumab 3 mg/kg reached patients every 2 weeks.

General observations from the study: Exclusion removed patients who began nivolumab under 1 year after ASCT.

The CDR3 runs 15 residues. With 5 bases clipped from V and 5 bases from J, the junction kept 9 bases outside the gene matches. Germline CDR1 MNHEY, CDR2 SVGAGI. The method was immunoSEQ multiplex PCR; TCRdb's version includes in-frame clones alone and lacks a portion of them. The table has tens of thousands of clones, 89% seen once; the top ten hold approximately 11%. Each patient's relapse followed autologous stem cell transplantation, and brentuximab vedotin exposure varied. In the case of this clone: Its antigen is still unknown.

V is TRBV6-5 and J is TRBJ2-5; TRBD1 aligns across 9 bases. Sequenced here: peripheral blood mononuclear cells (PBMCs), sampled before the second cycle of nivolumab. This sequence originates from a human donor with classical Hodgkin lymphoma. This chain's CDR3 is CASSTTGTGLETQYF. The DNA for the CDR3 is TGTGCCAGCAGTACGACCGGGACAGGGTTGGAGACCCAGTACTTC.